The 8 T cell receptor beta chains listed next were all sequenced from one sample in a study of regulatory T cells in long-lasting Graves disease (dated by TCRdb to the early 2020s). The library was prepared using multiplex PCR. The sequencing machine was an Illumina HiSeq 4000. iRepertoire HTBI primers and Arm-PCR amplification of CDR3 regions were used to construct TCR beta libraries. TCRdb reran the public reads through fastp at Q25 and MiXCR, keeping productive beta chains. Duplicate CDR3 protein sequences are folded into a single record with the most common DNA and genes. A total of roughly 510,000 distinct CDR3 sequences appear in this sample, about 16% of them only once. The top ten clones comprise more than 10% of the sample. The sample's time point label is to be understood as: newly diagnosed GD, antithyroid drugs for less than 3 months. For both TCR sequencing and RNA sequencing, RNA was extracted from PBMCs using TRIzol.

These data also featured in a second study, about T cells in Graves' hyperthyroidism and ophthalmopathy.

Material: peripheral blood mononuclear cells (PBMCs), obtained at new diagnosis, from a patient treated with antithyroid drugs. These TCRs come from a man aged 18 to 29 with Graves disease. Donor details come from another sample of the same person, matched by shared clones.

The chain recombines TRBV5-6 with TRBJ1-2; TRBD1 is a possible D gene (5 bases). Germline V gene sequence: CDR1 SGHDT, CDR2 YYEEEE. The ends were cut back, 1 base at V and 4 bases at J, with 14 bases in the middle. The CDR3 extends over 15 amino acids. The CDR3 DNA reads as TGTGCCAGCAGCTTGCGGTTCGGGGGTAGCTATGGCTACACCTTC. Protein sequence: CASSLRFGGSYGYTF. Looking up the rest from reference TRBV5-6 and TRBJ1-2 gives the full variable domain: DAGVTQSPTHLIKTRGQQVTLRCSPKSGHDTVSWYQQALGQGPQFIFQYYEEEERQRGNFPDRFSGHQFPNYSSELNVNALLLGDSALYLCASSLRFGGSYGYTFGSGTRLTVV.

The chain employs TRBV3-1 and TRBJ1-1, with D uncertain. V was trimmed by 3 bases and J by 6 bases, leaving 11 bases between them. Germline V gives CDR1 LGHDT, CDR2 YNNKEL (reference sequence). The CDR3 length is 13 residues. The CDR3 DNA sequence: TGTGCCAGCAGCCAGAGGGTCGAAGCTGAAGCTTTCTTT. Translated: CASSQRVEAEAFF.

This clonotype was picked up many times. The chain is built from TRBV7-8 and TRBJ2-1; 10 bases are shared with TRBD2. This CDR3 region has 15 residues. Trimming cost V 4 bases and J 9 bases; bases outside gene matches: 9. CDR1 is SGHVS, CDR2 FQNEAQ, per germline. CDR3 amino acids: CASSYSGTSVVEQFF. Written as DNA, the CDR3 is TGTGCCAGCAGCTATTCCGGGACTAGCGTGGTTGAGCAGTTCTTC.

This clonotype was seen repeatedly, ten times or more. The chain joins TRBV18 to TRBJ2-5; 7 bases map to TRBD2. Trimming took 3 bases from V and 2 from J; bases not matched to a gene: 9. The CDR3 covers 16 residues. CDR1 and CDR2 from the germline V gene are KGHSH and LQKENI. CDR3 bases: TGTGCCAGCTCACCTGATTTCGGCGGGAGACAAGAGACCCAGTACTTC. Amino acids: CASSPDFGGRQETQYF.

This chain joins TRBV7-8 and TRBJ2-1; D is possibly TRBD2 (5 bases). Germline-derived CDR1 and CDR2 are SGHVS and FQNEAQ. The CDR3 consists of 15 residues. V shed 5 bases and J shed 7 bases, with 18 bases lying between them. The CDR3 region is CASSQLARGGNEQFF. The DNA of the CDR3 is TGTGCCAGCAGCCAGCTAGCTCGAGGCGGGAATGAGCAGTTCTTC.

V usage is TRBV27 and J usage is TRBJ2-5, with 10 bases that match TRBD1. The J segment lost 4 bases and the V segment lost 5 bases, leaving 22 bases of the junction unmatched. There are 20 residues in the CDR3. Germline assignment: CDR1 MNHEY and CDR2 SMNVEV (reference sequence). This CDR3 reads CASSPLNNDWGQGSTETQYF. The CDR3 nucleotides read TGTGCCAGCAGTCCCCTCAACAACGACTGGGGACAGGGGTCAACAGAGACCCAGTACTTC.

This clonotype was picked up a small number of times. V and J are TRBV20-1 and TRBJ2-7, with D possibly TRBD2 on 6 matching bases. The CDR3 has 13 amino acids. V gave up 0 bases and J gave up 4 bases, with 10 bases separating them. The germline V gene encodes CDR1 DFQATT and CDR2 SNEGSKA (reference sequence). This chain's CDR3 is CSARDRREYEQYF. Written as DNA, the CDR3 is TGCAGTGCTAGAGATCGGAGGGAGTACGAGCAGTACTTC.

In its sample, this clonotype was seen a few times. The chain uses TRBV28 and TRBJ1-1; a possible D gene is TRBD1 (5 bases). The length of the CDR3 is 12 residues. Germline CDR1 MDHEN, CDR2 SYDVKM. V lost 6 bases, J lost 11 bases, and 16 bases lay in between. Written as DNA, the CDR3 is TGTGCCAGCAGCCCCCTCAGGGACGAGGCTTTCTTT. It translates to CASSPLRDEAFF.